The 21 T cell receptor beta chains reported below all come from one sample, sequenced in a study of T cell repertoires in cytomegalovirus infection. TCRdb re-called the reads with MiXCR, one entry per CDR3 protein. The sample lists hundreds of thousands of distinct CDR3 sequences, roughly a third occurring once. Sequencing was done on a sample of PBMCs. The receptors were sampled from a human donor in good health (CMV status not recorded). Some clones in this sample may be carry-over from other donors' samples.

The chain combines TRBV28 with TRBJ2-7, with 7 positions matching TRBD1. J lost 6 bases, V lost 5 bases, and 13 bases had no gene match. CDR3 length equals 15 residues. Germline CDR1 reads MDHEN; CDR2 reads SYDVKM. DNA for the CDR3: TGTGCCAGCAGTAACACAGGGGAAAGACATAGCGAGCAGTACTTC. Its protein is CASSNTGERHSEQYF.

This clonotype was counted a few times. The rearrangement links TRBV28 to TRBJ2-7, with D perhaps given as TRBD1 or TRBD2 (5 bases each). Germline V CDR1 and CDR2: MDHEN, SYDVKM. The ends were cut back, 6 bases at V and 6 bases at J, with 18 bases in the middle. The CDR3 covers 14 residues. CDR3 protein: CASSRPPGPSEQYF. In nucleotides, the CDR3 is TGTGCCAGCAGCAGGCCCCCGGGACCCTCCGAGCAGTACTTC.

This sequence joins TRBV20-1 and TRBJ2-7; tentatively, D is TRBD1 (5 bases). Deletions cut 0 bases from V and 7 bases from J, with 22 bases between. The CDR3 runs 16 residues. Germline assignment: CDR1 DFQATT and CDR2 SNEGSKA (reference sequence). The CDR3, as DNA: TGCAGTGCTAGAGATCGATTGGGGCCCCACCGTAAGGAGCAGTACTTC. Translated: CSARDRLGPHRKEQYF.

This chain joins TRBV24-1 and TRBJ2-7; 8 nucleotides line up with TRBD1. The CDR3 covers 15 residues. Germline V gene sequence: CDR1 KGHDR, CDR2 SFDVKD. The V and J ends lost 2 bases and 4 bases, in that order; junction bases with no gene match: 6. Written as DNA, the CDR3 is TGTGCCACCAGTGATTCAAGGACAGGGAAGTACGAGCAGTACTTC. It translates to CATSDSRTGKYEQYF.

There are many counts of this clonotype. This chain joins TRBV7-2 and TRBJ2-5, with 7 bases identical to TRBD2. Germline CDR1 reads SGHTA; CDR2 reads FQGNSA. CDR3 length: 16 amino acids. The V and J ends lost 1 base and 0 bases, in that order; junction bases with no gene match: 5. For the CDR3, the DNA is TGTGCCAGCAGCTTAGTATCTAGCGGACACCAAGAGACCCAGTACTTC. Translating it yields CASSLVSSGHQETQYF.

This clonotype turned up a few times. The J gene is TRBJ2-3, the V gene TRBV7-9; tentative D call: TRBD1 (7 bases). V shed 5 bases and J shed 8 bases, with 14 bases lying between them. Germline V gene sequence: CDR1 SEHNR, CDR2 FQNEAQ (reference sequence). The length of the CDR3 is 13 residues. CDR3 nucleotides: TGTGCCAGCAGCACTACAGGGGAGGTTACGCAGTATTTT. Protein sequence: CASSTTGEVTQYF.

With respect to this clonotype: An end of the junction does not agree with germline; a read error may underlie this. The chain joins TRBV20-1 to TRBJ1-6, with 7 bases aligning to TRBD1. The CDR3 consists of 16 residues. The germline gives CDR1 DFQATT, CDR2 SNEGSKA (reference sequence). This chain's CDR3 is CIARGGQSTLNSPLHF. The CDR3, as DNA: TGCATTGCTAGGGGGGGACAGTCGACCCTCAATTCACCCCTCCACTTT.

This clonotype was seen only a few times. V is TRBV10-3 and J is TRBJ2-7; 7 bases fit TRBD1. Germline CDR1 ENHRY, CDR2 SYGVKD. CDR3 length: 15 amino acids. J lost 3 bases, V lost 7 bases, and 12 bases had no gene match. In DNA, the CDR3 is TGTGCCATCAAAGACAGGGACAGCAAAAACTACGAGCAGTACTTC. Protein product: CAIKDRDSKNYEQYF.

This sequence joins TRBV12-5 and TRBJ1-5; 7 bases fit TRBD1. The CDR3 is 16 residues long. Trimming at V came to 1 base and at J to 6 bases, leaving 9 bases not matched to a gene. CDR1 is LGHNT and CDR2 is FRNRAP in the germline V gene. The CDR3 DNA reads as TGTGCTAGTGGTTTGGAGGGCAGGGGGAAAGGTCAGCCCCAGCATTTT. Protein product: CASGLEGRGKGQPQHF. Full variable domain (rest looked up from reference TRBV12-5 and TRBJ1-5): DARVTQTPRHKVTEMGQEVTMRCQPILGHNTVFWYRQTMMQGLELLAYFRNRAPLDDSGMPKDRFSAEMPDATLATLKIQPSEPRDSAVYFCASGLEGRGKGQPQHFGDGTRLSIL.

This clonotype was detected ten times or more. The V and J genes are TRBV12-3 or TRBV12-4 and TRBJ2-3; D is possibly TRBD1 (7 bases). Trimming left V 3 bases short and J 4 bases short, with 8 bases between. This CDR3 spans 13 amino acids. This chain's CDR3 is CASSFRGADTQYF. The CDR3, as DNA: TGTGCCAGCAGTTTCAGGGGGGCAGATACGCAGTATTTT.

The gene calls are TRBV20-1 and TRBJ2-1; 13 bases match TRBD2. V shed 3 bases and J 5 bases; nucleotides not matched to a gene: 1. Germline V gene data show CDR1 as DFQATT and CDR2 as SNEGSKA (reference sequence). CDR3 length: 14 residues. The CDR3 is CSASGLAGDNEQFF. The CDR3 nucleotides read TGCAGTGCTAGCGGACTAGCGGGAGACAATGAGCAGTTCTTC.

This clonotype was seen a few times. The chain combines TRBV7-8 with TRBJ2-2; TRBD1 matches 8 bases. With V trimmed by 6 bases and J by 6 bases, 3 bases remained unmatched. CDR3 length: 13 residues. CDR1 and CDR2 from the germline V gene are SGHVS and FQNEAQ. The CDR3 is CASRADRAGELFF. The CDR3 DNA is TGTGCCAGCAGGGCGGACAGGGCCGGGGAGCTGTTTTTT.

The chain joins TRBV2 to TRBJ1-5; no firm D call. Trimming cost V 7 bases and J 0 bases, with 7 bases left between them. The CDR3 runs to 13 residues. Germline lookup yields CDR1 SNHLY and CDR2 FYNNEI. CDR3 residues: CASTGFSNQPQHF. DNA for the CDR3: TGTGCCAGCACCGGTTTTAGCAATCAGCCCCAGCATTTT.

This clonotype occurred many times. The chain recombines TRBV7-6 with TRBJ1-2, with TRBD1 matching 9 bases. CDR1 is SGHVS and CDR2 is FNYEAQ in the germline V gene. This CDR3 has 13 residues. The V segment lost 5 bases and the J segment 8 bases; nucleotides outside the gene matches: 6. CDR3 DNA: TGTGCCAGCAGCGCACAGGGGGCGGGCGGCTACACCTTC. This sequence encodes CASSAQGAGGYTF.

The rearrangement uses TRBV28 and TRBJ1-1; no clear D. The CDR3 extends over 14 amino acids. CDR1 is MDHEN, CDR2 SYDVKM, per germline. V dropped 10 bases and J dropped 7 bases, with 22 bases sitting between them. CDR3 DNA: TGTGCCAACGGTTTAAGTCGGTTGAGGCGTGAAGCTTTCTTT. Encoded protein: CANGLSRLRREAFF.

About this clonotype: One end of the junction does not line up with germline, which may come from a read error. The chain employs TRBV19 and TRBJ2-6, with D possibly TRBD1 on 5 matching bases. Looked up from germline, CDR1 is LNHDA and CDR2 is SQIVND (reference sequence). The CDR3 is 15 residues long. The CDR3 is CASSIGSSGANFLTF. For the CDR3, the DNA is TGTGCCAGTAGTATAGGAAGCTCTGGGGCCAACTTCCTGACTTTC.

This rearrangement joins TRBV12-3 or TRBV12-4 to TRBJ1-1; D gene ambiguous. The V end was cut by 4 bases, the J end by 1 base, with 13 bases between. The CDR3 extends over 15 amino acids. The CDR3 spells CASSSPGIPNTEAFF. The DNA of the CDR3 is TGTGCCAGCAGTTCCCCGGGAATTCCGAACACTGAAGCTTTCTTT.

The V gene is TRBV27, the J gene TRBJ2-1, with 10 bases matching TRBD2. Looked up from germline, CDR1 is MNHEY and CDR2 is SMNVEV (reference sequence). Trimming removed 5 bases from V and 6 bases from J; junction bases left unmatched: 4. The CDR3 extends over 14 amino acids. The CDR3 loop reads CASSESGRGNEQFF. The CDR3 nucleotides are TGTGCCAGCAGTGAAAGCGGGAGGGGCAATGAGCAGTTCTTC.

This clonotype was detected ten times or more. V is TRBV28 and J is TRBJ2-7, with D possibly matching TRBD2 (5 bases). The germline CDR1 and CDR2 sequences are MDHEN and SYDVKM. The CDR3 totals 14 residues. Trimming took 6 bases from V and 5 from J, leaving 17 bases between them. CDR3 region: CASRIPRGSHEQYF. As DNA, the CDR3 is TGTGCCAGCAGGATCCCCCGGGGTTCCCACGAGCAGTACTTC. Drawing the rest from reference TRBV28 and TRBJ2-7, the complete variable domain is DVKVTQSSRYLVKRTGEKVFLECVQDMDHENMFWYRQDPGLGLRLIYFSYDVKMKEKGDIPEGYSVSREKKERFSLILESASTNQTSMYLCASRIPRGSHEQYFGPGTRLTVT.

This clonotype has more than one count but fewer than ten. V and J are TRBV11-2 and TRBJ2-7; D is unresolved. V was clipped by 1 base and J by 12 bases, with 10 bases between them. Germline V lookup: CDR1 SGHAT, CDR2 FQNNGV. This CDR3 is 11 amino acids long. CDR3 nucleotide sequence: TGTGCCAGCAGCTTAGTCCTCCCGTTGTACTTC. It is translated as CASSLVLPLYF.

This clonotype was found a few times. The chain carries TRBV6-1 and TRBJ1-4, with D hard to call. V gave up 6 bases and J gave up 0 bases, with 5 bases separating them. The germline V gene has CDR1 MNHNS and CDR2 SASEGT. This CDR3 has 13 amino acids. This CDR3 reads CASRHPTNEKLFF. The CDR3 nucleotides read TGTGCCAGCAGACACCCAACTAATGAAAAACTGTTTTTT.